Below, 22 T cell receptor beta chains from the same sample are listed, as sequenced in a study of tumor-infiltrating lymphocytes in localized non-small cell lung cancer. Measured with immunoSEQ multiplex PCR; TCRdb has only the in-frame clones, and not every one. The sample has 5,800 or so clones; roughly 77% are singletons. Sequencing used uninvolved lung tissue not adjacent to the tumor. The receptors were gathered from a human donor with non-small cell lung cancer.

This clone is medium-sized by share. J is TRBJ1-2 and V is TRBV10-3, with a tentative D call TRBD1 (6 bases). The length of the CDR3 is 15 residues. Germline V gives CDR1 ENHRY, CDR2 SYGVKD. V lost 10 bases to trimming and J lost 4 bases, with 22 bases between them. The CDR3 bases are TGTGCCACCTACACACAGGGCGGTCCCTTCTATGGCTACACCTTC. Translation gives CATYTQGGPFYGYTF.

The chain employs TRBV5-1 and TRBJ2-2; possibly TRBD1 for D (5 bases). V lost 6 bases and J 2 bases, leaving 11 bases between the germline ends. This CDR3 contains 14 residues. Germline lookup yields CDR1 SGHRS and CDR2 YFSETQ. The CDR3, as DNA: TGCGCCAGCAAAAGCCAGGGAAACACCGGGGAGCTGTTTTTT. It is translated as CASKSQGNTGELFF.

The chain uses TRBV6-6 and TRBJ2-3; tentative D call: TRBD2 (6 bases). Germline-derived CDR1 and CDR2 are MNHNY and SVGAGI (reference sequence). The CDR3 has 11 residues. Trimming stripped 7 bases from V and 6 bases from J, with 8 bases between. The CDR3 DNA sequence: TGTGCCAGCACCGGGGGTGATACGCAGTATTTT. Amino acids: CASTGGDTQYF.

Remarks on this clone: Other nucleotide sequences in the sample specify the same CDR3. The rearrangement joins TRBV5-1 to TRBJ1-2; tentatively, D is TRBD1 (5 bases). Trimming cost V 2 bases and J 2 bases, with 10 bases left between them. This CDR3 is built from 14 residues. In germline, CDR1 is SGHRS, CDR2 YFSETQ. In nucleotides, the CDR3 is TGCGCCAGCAGCTTCAGGGATATAAACTATGGCTACACCTTC. It specifies CASSFRDINYGYTF.

V and J are TRBV6-5 and TRBJ2-1; no reliable D call. This CDR3 is built from 14 residues. Per the germline V gene, CDR1 is MNHEY and CDR2 is SVGAGI. V was trimmed by 3 bases and J by 8 bases, leaving 14 bases between them. The CDR3: CASSYESWSDEQFF. The CDR3 DNA is TGTGCCAGCAGTTATGAGTCCTGGAGCGATGAGCAGTTCTTC.

This chain links TRBV29-1 with TRBJ1-1; 7 bases align to TRBD1. The length of the CDR3 is 12 residues. Looked up from germline, CDR1 is SQVTM and CDR2 is ANQGSEA. The CDR3 loop reads CSAQGPGTEAFF. DNA of the CDR3: TGCAGTGCACAGGGGCCAGGGACTGAAGCTTTCTTT.

In its sample, this clone was seen a few times. The V gene is TRBV5-6, the J gene TRBJ2-2, with TRBD1 as a possible D gene (6 bases). The CDR3 is made up of 17 amino acids. With 1 base removed from V and 6 bases from J, the gap between germline ends came to 19 bases. CDR1 is SGHDT and CDR2 is YYEEEE in the germline V gene. Here the CDR3 reads CASSLPTGRGFAGELFF. CDR3 DNA sequence: TGTGCCAGCAGCTTGCCTACAGGGCGAGGTTTTGCCGGGGAGCTGTTTTTT. Full variable domain (remainder filled in from reference TRBV5-6 and TRBJ2-2): DAGVTQSPTHLIKTRGQQVTLRCSPKSGHDTVSWYQQALGQGPQFIFQYYEEEERQRGNFPDRFSGHQFPNYSSELNVNALLLGDSALYLCASSLPTGRGFAGELFFGEGSRLTVL.

This chain uses TRBV27 with TRBJ2-7; 10 bases fit TRBD2. Germline V gene data show CDR1 as MNHEY and CDR2 as SMNVEV (reference sequence). The CDR3 is 16 amino acids. V lost 11 bases to trimming and J lost 1 base; unmatched junction nucleotides: 14. For the CDR3, the DNA is TGTGCCCGCTGCAAGCGGGAGGGCCCTCGGTCCTACGAGCAGTACTTC. This gives the protein CARCKREGPRSYEQYF.

This clone was seen a handful of times. This chain uses TRBV7-9 with TRBJ1-1, with a possible D match to TRBD1 (5 bases). The CDR3 sequence is 15 residues long. The germline gives CDR1 SEHNR, CDR2 FQNEAQ (reference sequence). V lost 5 bases, J lost 2 bases, and 15 bases lay in between. CDR3 in DNA: TGTGCCAGCAGCCCCACCGACAGAGTAAACACTGAAGCTTTCTTT. Protein: CASSPTDRVNTEAFF.

This chain links TRBV11-2 with TRBJ1-5; unclear D gene. Germline V CDR1 and CDR2: SGHAT, FQNNGV. The CDR3 length is 15 residues. Trimming shortened V by 0 bases and J by 4 bases, and 10 bases separated the two germline ends. CDR3 sequence: CASSLEAGPNQPQHF. CDR3 nucleotides: TGTGCCAGCAGCTTAGAAGCAGGACCGAATCAGCCCCAGCATTTT. Together with reference TRBV11-2 and TRBJ1-5, the CDR3 gives the full variable domain: EAGVAQSPRYKIIEKRQSVAFWCNPISGHATLYWYQQILGQGPKLLIQFQNNGVVDDSQLPKDRFSAERLKGVDSTLKIQPAKLEDSAVYLCASSLEAGPNQPQHFGDGTRLSIL.

The chain joins TRBV7-2 to TRBJ1-3; no clear D. Trimming pared 2 bases from V and 0 bases from J, leaving 14 bases between. Germline values: CDR1 SGHTA, CDR2 FQGNSA. The length of the CDR3 is 17 residues. CDR3 sequence: CASSLLQGGSSGNTIYF. CDR3 bases: TGTGCCAGCAGCTTATTACAAGGCGGCAGCTCTGGAAACACCATATATTTT.

The J gene is TRBJ2-5, the V gene TRBV7-2, with 7 positions matching TRBD1. This CDR3 has 14 residues. The trim removed 0 bases at V and 2 bases at J, leaving 0 bases unmatched. Germline CDR1 reads SGHTA; CDR2 reads FQGNSA. CDR3 nucleotide sequence: TGTGCCAGCAGCTTAGCGGGACAGCAAGAGACCCAGTACTTC. This gives the protein CASSLAGQQETQYF.

This clone was counted only a few times. The chain links TRBV4-3 to TRBJ2-7, with TRBD1 identical over 9 bases. V dropped 1 base and J dropped 2; count of bases not matched to a gene: 6. CDR3 length equals 16 residues. Germline V lookup: CDR1 LGHNA, CDR2 YSLEER. CDR3 loop: CASSQARDRATYEQYF. CDR3 sequence (DNA): TGCGCCAGCAGCCAAGCGCGGGACAGGGCGACCTACGAGCAGTACTTC.

The chain joins TRBV6-1 to TRBJ2-7; 9 nucleotides match TRBD1. Germline CDR1 and CDR2: MNHNS and SASEGT. V lost 0 bases to trimming and J lost 3 bases; unmatched junction nucleotides: 3. This CDR3 has 15 residues. The CDR3 reads CASSEAETGGYEQYF. CDR3 coding DNA: TGTGCCAGCAGTGAAGCAGAGACAGGGGGCTACGAGCAGTACTTC.

Comment on this clone: Other DNA sequences from this sample encode an identical CDR3 as well. The J gene is TRBJ1-5, the V gene TRBV19; TRBD1 aligns across 8 bases. Germline V gives CDR1 LNHDA, CDR2 SQIVND (reference sequence). The CDR3 is 14 amino acids. J lost 2 bases, V lost 5 bases, and 2 bases had no gene match. The CDR3: CASSATGGNQPQHF. The CDR3 region has the DNA TGTGCCAGTAGTGCGACAGGGGGCAATCAGCCCCAGCATTTT.

CDR3 region: CASSTTLLAGFDRSYNEQFF. CDR3 nucleotides: TGTGCCAGCAGTACCACCTTACTAGCGGGATTCGACCGGTCCTACAATGAGCAGTTCTTC. V usage is TRBV28 and J usage is TRBJ2-1; 10 nucleotides agree with TRBD2. Unmatched junction bases numbered 17, after V lost 5 bases and J lost 1 base. The CDR3 length is 20 residues. Germline V gives CDR1 MDHEN, CDR2 SYDVKM.

The chain carries TRBV7-2 and TRBJ2-3, with 7 bases matching TRBD2. The germline CDR1 and CDR2 sequences are SGHTA and FQGNSA. The CDR3 contains 18 residues. With V trimmed by 2 bases and J by 2 bases, 13 bases remained unmatched. The CDR3 nucleotides are TGTGCCAGCAGCTTAATCGCGCGTCCTAGCGGTTCCACAGATACGCAGTATTTT. Protein sequence: CASSLIARPSGSTDTQYF.

CDR3 protein: CSAFSGSGNIQYF. As DNA, the CDR3 is TGCAGCGCATTTAGCGGGAGTGGAAACATTCAGTACTTC. The chain joins TRBV29-1 to TRBJ2-4, with 9 bases aligning to TRBD2. This CDR3 has 13 residues. The germline CDR1 and CDR2 sequences are SQVTM and ANQGSEA. V trimming: 7 bases; J trimming: 6 bases; junction bases outside the gene matches: 7.

The CDR3 loop is CASSISPAASYEQYF. CDR3 nucleotides: TGTGCCAGTAGTATCTCACCCGCAGCCTCCTACGAGCAGTACTTC. This sequence joins TRBV19 and TRBJ2-7, with D uncertain. The CDR3 is 15 amino acids. Germline CDR1 is LNHDA and CDR2 is SQIVND (reference sequence). V was pared by 3 bases and J by 0 bases, with 12 bases between.

This chain connects TRBV5-5 to TRBJ1-2; 7 nucleotides match TRBD1. Germline V lookup: CDR1 SGHKS, CDR2 YYEKEE (reference sequence). Unmatched junction bases numbered 12, after V lost 4 bases and J lost 6 bases. The CDR3 runs to 15 residues. Written as DNA, the CDR3 is TGTGCCAGCAGCCACACCCCAGGGGGGGCGGATGGCTACACCTTC. Its protein is CASSHTPGGADGYTF.

The rearrangement joins TRBV19 to TRBJ1-1; the D gene is possibly TRBD1 (5 bases). This CDR3 spans 13 amino acids. Trimming removed 3 bases at V and 5 bases at J, with 10 bases between. Looked up from germline, CDR1 is LNHDA and CDR2 is SQIVND (reference sequence). The CDR3: CASSIPRETEAFF. The CDR3 DNA is TGTGCCAGTAGTATCCCCAGGGAAACTGAAGCTTTCTTT.

This chain joins TRBV30 and TRBJ2-7, with D possibly TRBD2 on 5 matching bases. The CDR3 has 14 amino acids. V was shortened by 0 bases and J by 1 base, with 10 bases between the two germline ends. In germline, CDR1 is GTSNPN, CDR2 SVGIG (reference sequence). CDR3 in amino acids: CAWSVISGSYEQYF. The CDR3 DNA is TGTGCCTGGAGTGTCATCTCGGGGTCCTACGAGCAGTACTTC.